This T cell receptor (beta chain) was identified in a study of blood T cell repertoires in COVID-19. Sequenced by immunoSEQ multiplex PCR; TCRdb stores in-frame clones only, minus some. The data contain under 350,000 clones, approximately 85% of them seen just once; the ten biggest clones take up 7.2%. Per germline, CDR1 SGHRS and CDR2 YFSETQ. The V end was cut by 1 base, the J end by 3 bases, with 10 bases between. The length of the CDR3 is 14 residues. V is TRBV5-1 and J is TRBJ1-2, with D perhaps TRBD1 (6 bases). Material: peripheral blood. The receptor was derived from a human donor in a cohort sampled during active COVID-19. Here the CDR3 reads CASSLWTEDYGYTF. The CDR3 DNA reads TGCGCCAGCAGCTTGTGGACAGAAGACTATGGCTACACCTTC.